The 18 T cell receptor beta chains below were found in one sample sequenced in a study of T cell repertoires in cytomegalovirus infection (dated by TCRdb to 2018 to 2020). Sequenced using an Illumina HiSeq 1500. Clones were called with MiXCR by TCRdb after fastp trimmed the public reads at Q25, and only in-frame beta chains were retained. Rows merge per CDR3 protein into single entries with the most common DNA and genes. The sample table contains 150,000 to 200,000 distinct CDR3 sequences; only one count was recorded for 8.5% to 10% of them. The leading ten clones occupy roughly 4.8% of the sample. The sequenced material came from PBMCs. These receptors came from a human donor in good health (CMV status not recorded). Some clones in this sample may be carry-over from other donors' samples.

The sample holds many counts of this clonotype. V is TRBV28 and J is TRBJ2-3; 12 nucleotides match TRBD2. The germline CDR1 and CDR2 sequences are MDHEN and SYDVKM. The CDR3 extends over 14 amino acids. The J segment lost 6 bases and the V segment lost 9 bases, leaving 7 bases of the junction unmatched. The CDR3 nucleotides are TGTGCCAGTCAGACTAGCGGGAGTGTGGATACGCAGTATTTT. Translated: CASQTSGSVDTQYF.

The table lists this clonotype with many counts. This chain uses TRBV7-2 with TRBJ2-3; D not certain. CDR1 and CDR2 from the germline V gene are SGHTA and FQGNSA. The CDR3 extends over 13 amino acids. V lost 1 base and J 3 bases, leaving 5 bases between the germline ends. This CDR3 is CASSLERTDTQYF. The CDR3, as DNA: TGTGCCAGCAGCTTAGAACGGACAGATACGCAGTATTTT.

Many counts were recorded for this clonotype. CDR3 protein: CASSSTAINSPLHF. The CDR3 DNA reads TGTGCCAGCAGCTCAACAGCGATTAATTCACCCCTCCACTTT. This chain connects TRBV7-2 to TRBJ1-6; D remains ambiguous. Per the germline V gene, CDR1 is SGHTA and CDR2 is FQGNSA. The CDR3 spans 14 residues. V shed 4 bases and J shed 6 bases, with 10 bases lying between them. The full variable domain, its missing parts supplied by reference TRBV7-2 and TRBJ1-6, is GAGVSQSPSNKVTEKGKDVELRCDPISGHTALYWYRQSLGQGLEFLIYFQGNSAPDKSGLPSDRFSAERTGGSVSTLTIQRTQQEDSAVYLCASSSTAINSPLHFGNGTRLTVT.

This clonotype was seen more than once but under ten times. The chain recombines TRBV2 with TRBJ2-3; D is unresolved. The germline V gene encodes CDR1 SNHLY and CDR2 FYNNEI. The CDR3 length is 13 residues. Trimming removed 6 bases from V and 0 bases from J, with 7 bases in between. The CDR3 spells CASRKGSTDTQYF. The CDR3, as DNA: TGTGCCAGCAGGAAGGGAAGCACAGATACGCAGTATTTT.

This chain connects TRBV29-1 to TRBJ1-1, with a possible D match to TRBD1 (5 bases). This CDR3 is 13 amino acids long. V gave up 4 bases and J gave up 6 bases, with 15 bases separating them. Germline values: CDR1 SQVTM, CDR2 ANQGSEA. CDR3 sequence reads: CSVVVAVGAEAFF. The CDR3 DNA reads TGCAGCGTTGTCGTTGCTGTAGGGGCTGAAGCTTTCTTT.

This clonotype was recorded many times. The rearrangement uses TRBV24-1 and TRBJ2-7; no clear D. The V gene's germline CDR1 is KGHDR and CDR2 SFDVKD. The CDR3 totals 14 residues. The V end was cut by 1 base, the J end by 2 bases, with 8 bases between. The CDR3 DNA reads TGTGCCACCAGTGATTTAGACCGGCCCTACGAGCAGTACTTC. Amino acids: CATSDLDRPYEQYF.

The chain recombines TRBV2 with TRBJ1-1, with 7 bases matching TRBD1. Germline V lookup: CDR1 SNHLY, CDR2 FYNNEI. CDR3 length equals 12 residues. The trim removed 6 bases at V and 6 bases at J, leaving 4 bases unmatched. The CDR3 region has the DNA TGTGCCAGCAGCGTGACAGGGTCTGAAGCTTTCTTT. It translates to CASSVTGSEAFF.

This chain connects TRBV7-2 to TRBJ2-7, with D possibly being TRBD2 (6 bases). Germline lookup yields CDR1 SGHTA and CDR2 FQGNSA. V was trimmed by 4 bases and J by 7 bases, leaving 17 bases between them. The CDR3 is 14 residues long. The CDR3: CASSSHMQGGEQYF. DNA of the CDR3: TGTGCCAGCAGCTCCCACATGCAGGGAGGTGAGCAGTACTTC.

J is TRBJ1-4 and V is TRBV7-2; TRBD1 might be the D (6 bases). The CDR3 runs 14 residues. Germline V gene sequence: CDR1 SGHTA, CDR2 FQGNSA. The V end was cut by 2 bases, the J end by 5 bases, with 9 bases between. The CDR3 sequence: CASSLYRANEKLFF. DNA for the CDR3: TGTGCCAGCAGCTTATACAGGGCGAATGAAAAACTGTTTTTT.

This clonotype was picked up many times. The V call is TRBV2, the J call TRBJ1-2; a weak D match, TRBD1 (5 bases). V was cut by 6 bases and J by 8 bases, with 19 bases left in between. This CDR3 is 14 amino acids long. CDR1 is SNHLY and CDR2 is FYNNEI in the germline V gene. CDR3 nucleotides: TGTGCCAGCAGACCCCTTGGGGCAGGGCGAGGCTACACCTTC. This gives the protein CASRPLGAGRGYTF.

V gene TRBV4-2 combines with J gene TRBJ2-1; D is possibly TRBD1 (6 bases). This CDR3 has 16 amino acids. Germline V gives CDR1 LGHNA, CDR2 YNFKEQ. Trimming took off 3 bases at V and 5 bases at J, with 17 bases between the two ends. CDR3 in DNA: TGTGCCAGCAGCCAGCCCGCCAGGGGCGACGACAATGAGCAGTTCTTC. As protein: CASSQPARGDDNEQFF.

This clonotype was seen many times. The V gene is TRBV7-9, the J gene TRBJ2-7; 8 bases map to TRBD1. With 5 bases clipped from V and 5 bases from J, the junction kept 11 bases outside the gene matches. Germline V gene lookup returns CDR1 SEHNR and CDR2 FQNEAQ (reference sequence). The CDR3 has 15 residues. Here the CDR3 DNA reads TGTGCCAGCAGCGGGTCGACAGGGGCGCTTCACGAGCAGTACTTC. Its translation: CASSGSTGALHEQYF.

This clonotype was counted between two and nine times. The chain couples TRBV6-5 to TRBJ2-7; 10 nucleotides align to TRBD1. V shed 6 bases and J 6 bases; nucleotides not matched to a gene: 11. The CDR3 length is 15 residues. Germline CDR1 reads MNHEY; CDR2 reads SVGAGI. CDR3 coding DNA: TGTGCCAGCAGCAACCCTCGGACAGGGGGAATCGAGCAGTACTTC. This encodes CASSNPRTGGIEQYF.

This clonotype was observed a handful of times. This sequence joins TRBV29-1 and TRBJ2-5, with a weak D call TRBD2 (6 bases). Per the germline V gene, CDR1 is SQVTM and CDR2 is ANQGSEA. The CDR3 contains 15 residues. The V end lost 4 bases, the J end lost 0 bases, and 15 bases lay between the germline ends. In DNA, the CDR3 is TGCAGCGTTGGACGGGGGATTGGGTACCAAGAGACCCAGTACTTC. Protein sequence: CSVGRGIGYQETQYF.

This clonotype was found many times. The chain has TRBV5-5 and TRBJ2-1; 9 nucleotides line up with TRBD2. Germline loops: CDR1 SGHKS, CDR2 YYEKEE (reference sequence). The CDR3 is 15 residues long. The trim removed 4 bases at V and 2 bases at J, leaving 4 bases unmatched. CDR3 in amino acids: CASSVLAGTYNEQFF. The CDR3 DNA sequence: TGTGCCAGCAGCGTGCTAGCGGGAACCTACAATGAGCAGTTCTTC. The full variable domain, rest sourced from reference TRBV5-5 and TRBJ2-1, is DAGVTQSPTHLIKTRGQQVTLRCSPISGHKSVSWYQQVLGQGPQFIFQYYEKEERGRGNFPDRFSARQFPNYSSELNVNALLLGDSALYLCASSVLAGTYNEQFFGPGTRLTVL.

This clonotype appeared many times. The V gene is TRBV7-2, the J gene TRBJ2-7; D unresolved. V was pared by 1 base and J by 0 bases, with 10 bases between. The germline CDR1 and CDR2 sequences are SGHTA and FQGNSA. The length of the CDR3 is 15 residues. The DNA for the CDR3 is TGTGCCAGCAGCTTAGTGGAACCTAGCTCCTACGAGCAGTACTTC. It is translated as CASSLVEPSSYEQYF.

The chain uses TRBV5-1 and TRBJ1-1; possibly TRBD1 for D (6 bases). Germline-derived CDR1 and CDR2 are SGHRS and YFSETQ. The length of the CDR3 is 17 residues. V was cut by 3 bases and J by 2 bases, with 20 bases left in between. The DNA of the CDR3 is TGCGCCAGCAGCTGGGGGTGGGGGGGCGATGGAAACACTGAAGCTTTCTTT. Protein: CASSWGWGGDGNTEAFF.

In this sample, this clonotype turned up a few times. The chain uses TRBV20-1 and TRBJ2-1; tentative D call: TRBD1 (6 bases). The germline gives CDR1 DFQATT, CDR2 SNEGSKA (reference sequence). The length of the CDR3 is 15 residues. Trimming stripped 6 bases from V and 4 bases from J, with 19 bases between. CDR3 in amino acids: CSASRGSGRYNEQFF. The CDR3 nucleotides are TGCAGTGCCTCCAGGGGCAGCGGAAGATACAATGAGCAGTTCTTC.